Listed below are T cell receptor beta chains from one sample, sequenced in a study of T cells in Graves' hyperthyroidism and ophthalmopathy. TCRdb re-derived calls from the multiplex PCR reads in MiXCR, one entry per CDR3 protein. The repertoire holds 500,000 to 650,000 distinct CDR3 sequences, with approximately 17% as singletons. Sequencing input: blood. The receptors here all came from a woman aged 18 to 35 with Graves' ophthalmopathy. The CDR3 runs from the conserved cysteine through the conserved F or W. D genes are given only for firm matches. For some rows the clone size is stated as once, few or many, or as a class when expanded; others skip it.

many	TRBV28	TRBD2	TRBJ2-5	CASTAGPAGEQETQYF	TGTGCCAGCACCGCAGGGCCAGCGGGGGAACAAGAGACCCAGTACTTC
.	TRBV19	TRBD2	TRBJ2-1	CASTPLLAGDNEQFF	TGTGCCAGTACTCCCCTACTAGCGGGAGACAATGAGCAGTTCTTC
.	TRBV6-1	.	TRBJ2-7	CATGVFPYEQYF	TGTGCCACGGGAGTCTTCCCCTACGAGCAGTACTTC
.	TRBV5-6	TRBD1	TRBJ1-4	CASSPGTVDATNEKLFF	TGTGCCAGCAGCCCCGGGACAGTGGATGCAACTAATGAAAAACTGTTTTTT
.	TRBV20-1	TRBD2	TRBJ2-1	CSARGTARLAGTYNEQFF	TGCAGTGCTAGGGGGACAGCGAGACTAGCGGGAACCTACAATGAGCAGTTCTTC
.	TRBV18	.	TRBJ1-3	CASSLQRPSSGNTIYF	TGTGCCAGCTCACTACAACGACCGAGCTCTGGAAACACCATATATTTT
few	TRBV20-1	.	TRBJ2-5	CSAWTGRETQYF	TGCAGTGCTTGGACTGGGCGGGAGACCCAGTACTTC
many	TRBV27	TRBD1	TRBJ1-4	CASKGAGGGREKLFF	TGTGCCAGCAAAGGCGCAGGGGGCGGGCGTGAAAAACTGTTTTTT
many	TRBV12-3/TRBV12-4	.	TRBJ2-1	CASAFLSVHEQFF	TGTGCCAGCGCATTTCTTTCAGTCCATGAGCAGTTCTTC
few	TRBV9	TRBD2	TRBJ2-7	CASSVRSSGGEQYF	TGTGCCAGCAGCGTAAGATCTAGCGGAGGAGAGCAGTACTTC
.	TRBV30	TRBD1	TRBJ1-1	CAWTPGTGPEAFF	TGTGCCTGGACCCCCGGGACAGGGCCGGAAGCTTTCTTT
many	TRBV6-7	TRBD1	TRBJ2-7	CASRAGTGGLASSYEQYF	TGTGCCAGCAGGGCCGGGACAGGGGGCTTAGCAAGCTCCTACGAGCAGTACTTC
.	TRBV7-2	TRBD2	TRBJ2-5	CASSSGLAGDQETQYF	TGTGCCAGCAGCTCGGGACTAGCGGGAGACCAAGAGACCCAGTACTTC
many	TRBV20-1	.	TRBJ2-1	CSAGRNYNEQFF	TGCAGTGCTGGCCGGAACTACAATGAGCAGTTCTTC
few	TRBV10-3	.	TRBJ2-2	CAISEVTGRTGELFF	TGTGCCATCAGTGAGGTGACAGGCCGAACCGGGGAGCTGTTTTTT
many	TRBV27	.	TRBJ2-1	CASMRSGGEQFF	TGTGCCAGCATGAGGAGTGGCGGTGAGCAGTTCTTC
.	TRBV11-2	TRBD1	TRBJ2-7	CASSLRSTGGYEQYF	TGTGCCAGCAGCCTACGATCGACAGGGGGCTACGAGCAGTACTTC
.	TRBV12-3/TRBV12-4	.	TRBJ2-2	CASSLEYRETGELFF	TGTGCCAGCAGTTTAGAGTACAGGGAAACCGGGGAGCTGTTTTTT
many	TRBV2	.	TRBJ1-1	CASSKNTGTEAFF	TGTGCCAGCAGTAAAAATACAGGGACGGAAGCTTTCTTT
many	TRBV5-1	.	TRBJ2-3	CASSPLGDTNTDTQYF	TGCGCCAGCAGCCCACTCGGGGACACAAACACAGATACGCAGTATTTT
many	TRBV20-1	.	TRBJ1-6	CSATDYNSPLHF	TGCAGTGCTACGGACTATAATTCACCCCTCCACTTT
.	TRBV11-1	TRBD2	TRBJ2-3	CASSFRLAGGANTQYF	TGTGCCAGCAGCTTCAGACTAGCGGGTGGGGCAAATACGCAGTATTTT
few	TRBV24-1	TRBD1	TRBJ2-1	CATSRGWDRYYNEQFF	TGTGCCACCAGCCGGGGCTGGGACAGGTACTACAATGAGCAGTTCTTC
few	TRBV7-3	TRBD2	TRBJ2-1	CASRTTSGTYNEQFF	TGTGCCAGCAGGACCACTAGCGGGACCTACAATGAGCAGTTCTTC
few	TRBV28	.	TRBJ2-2	CASSFLRGTGELFF	TGTGCCAGCAGTTTCCTGCGGGGCACCGGGGAGCTGTTTTTT
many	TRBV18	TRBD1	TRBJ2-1	CASSPFPRQGSYNEQFF	TGTGCCAGCTCACCGTTCCCGAGACAGGGATCCTACAATGAGCAGTTCTTC
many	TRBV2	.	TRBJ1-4	CASTQTLGEKLFF	TGTGCCAGCACGCAGACTCTGGGCGAAAAACTGTTTTTT
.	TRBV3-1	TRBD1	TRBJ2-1	CASSQGQGFRKFF	TGTGCCAGCAGCCAGGGACAGGGATTTCGGAAGTTCTTC
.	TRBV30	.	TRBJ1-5	CAWTIKGLGSNQPQHF	TGTGCCTGGACTATTAAAGGGTTAGGTAGCAATCAGCCCCAGCATTTT
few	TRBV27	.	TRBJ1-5	CASSFVGPRSQPQHF	TGTGCCAGCAGTTTTGTCGGGCCCAGGAGTCAGCCCCAGCATTTT
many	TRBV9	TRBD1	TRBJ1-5	CASSVDRGNQPQHF	TGTGCCAGCAGCGTGGACAGGGGGAATCAGCCCCAGCATTTT
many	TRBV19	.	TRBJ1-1	CASSDFVFRGTEAFF	TGTGCCAGTAGTGATTTCGTTTTTCGTGGCACTGAAGCTTTCTTT